The 3 T cell receptor beta chains below all came from one sample that was sequenced in a study of regulatory T cells in long-lasting Graves disease. Building of the TCR beta libraries involved iRepertoire HTBI primers and Arm-PCR of CDR3 regions. TCRdb itself ran the multiplex PCR reads through MiXCR, one entry per CDR3 protein. The table lists 500,000 to 700,000 distinct CDR3 sequences, around 15% of them singletons, with under 20% in the top ten. Time point here: newly diagnosed GD, antithyroid drugs for less than 3 months. The TCR library was made from RNA extracted from PBMCs. The sample also formed part of further work on T cells in Graves' hyperthyroidism and ophthalmopathy.

Sequenced material: peripheral blood mononuclear cells (PBMCs), taken at new diagnosis, from a patient treated with antithyroid drugs. The receptors were gathered from a woman aged 25 to 39 with Graves disease.

This clonotype was found many times. The genes are TRBV30 and TRBJ1-1, with unresolved D. Germline lookup yields CDR1 GTSNPN and CDR2 SVGIG (reference sequence). This CDR3 contains 12 residues. V gave up 2 bases and J gave up 4 bases, with 8 bases separating them. The CDR3 coding sequence is TGTGCCTGGAGTCGAGGCACCACTGAAGCTTTCTTT. It encodes CAWSRGTTEAFF.

This clonotype was picked up many times. The J gene is TRBJ1-1, the V gene TRBV6-5; TRBD1 might be the D (6 bases). Germline CDR1 reads MNHEY; CDR2 reads SVGAGI. There are 18 residues in the CDR3. The V end was cut by 2 bases, the J end by 1 base, with 20 bases between. Written as DNA, the CDR3 is TGTGCCAGCAGTTACAACCGGGACACGGGGCCTCCGAACACTGAAGCTTTCTTT. This sequence encodes CASSYNRDTGPPNTEAFF.

This clonotype came up a few times. The chain recombines TRBV6-1 with TRBJ1-3; the D gene is possibly TRBD1 (5 bases). Germline assignment: CDR1 MNHNS and CDR2 SASEGT. V lost 7 bases, J lost 7 bases, and 14 bases lay in between. The length of the CDR3 is 13 residues. The chain's CDR3 is CASMGRAVNTIYF. The CDR3, as DNA: TGTGCCAGCATGGGCAGGGCCGTCAACACCATATATTTT.